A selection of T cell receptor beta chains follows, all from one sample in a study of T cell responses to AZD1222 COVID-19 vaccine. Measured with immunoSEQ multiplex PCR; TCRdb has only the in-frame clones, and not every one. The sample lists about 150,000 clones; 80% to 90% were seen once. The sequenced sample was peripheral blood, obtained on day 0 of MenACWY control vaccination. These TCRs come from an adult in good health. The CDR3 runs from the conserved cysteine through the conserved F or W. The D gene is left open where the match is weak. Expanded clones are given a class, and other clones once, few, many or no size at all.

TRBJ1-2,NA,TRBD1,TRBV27,CASSRQGVDYGYTF,TGTGCCAGCAGTCGACAGGGTGTAGACTATGGCTACACCTTC
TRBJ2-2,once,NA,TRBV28,CASARGELFF,TGTGCCAGCGCCCGGGGGGAGCTGTTTTTT
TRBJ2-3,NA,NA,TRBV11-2,CASSPSPRTDTQYF,TGTGCCAGCAGCCCGAGCCCCCGCACAGATACGCAGTATTTT
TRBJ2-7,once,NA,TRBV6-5,CASSYSGEQYF,TGTGCCAGCAGTTACTCGGGCGAGCAGTACTTC
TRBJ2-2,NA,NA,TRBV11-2,CASRSGLAGTGELFF,TGTGCCAGCAGGTCGGGGCTAGCAGGCACCGGGGAGCTGTTTTTT
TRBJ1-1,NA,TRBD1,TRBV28,CASSLPGQGASNGEAFF,TGTGCCAGCAGTTTACCGGGACAGGGGGCGAGCAACGGAGAAGCTTTCTTT
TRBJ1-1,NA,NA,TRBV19,CASRRGTQNTEAFF,TGTGCCAGTAGAAGGGGGACCCAGAACACTGAAGCTTTCTTT
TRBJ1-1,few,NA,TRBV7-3,CASSLSGNTEAFF,TGTGCCAGCAGCTTATCAGGGAACACTGAAGCTTTCTTT
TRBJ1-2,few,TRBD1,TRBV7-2,CASSFTGGGNGYTF,TGTGCCAGCAGCTTCACAGGGGGCGGGAATGGCTACACCTTC
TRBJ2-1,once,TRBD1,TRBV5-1,CASSRGQTSYNEQFF,TGCGCCAGCAGCAGGGGACAGACCTCCTACAATGAGCAGTTCTTC
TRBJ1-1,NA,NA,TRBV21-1,CASSARPGTGGILYLHTEAFF,TGTGCCAGCAGCGCCAGACCCGGGACAGGGGGCATACTATACCTCCACACTGAAGCTTTCTTT
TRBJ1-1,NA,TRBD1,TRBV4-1,CASSQDQGGATFF,TGCGCCAGCAGCCAAGATCAAGGGGGCGCGACTTTCTTT
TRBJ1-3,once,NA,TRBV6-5,CASSSGVATGNTIYF,TGTGCCAGCAGCTCAGGGGTCGCTACTGGAAACACCATATATTTT
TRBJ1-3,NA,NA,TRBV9,CASSSHDMGAGNTIYF,TGTGCCAGCAGCTCCCACGACATGGGGGCTGGAAACACCATATATTTT
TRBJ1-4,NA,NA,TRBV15,CATSKGDTSQNEKLFF,TGTGCCACCAGCAAAGGGGACACCTCTCAGAATGAAAAACTGTTTTTT
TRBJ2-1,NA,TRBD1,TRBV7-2,CASSLSRTGFGEQFF,TGTGCCAGCAGCTTAAGTAGGACAGGGTTTGGTGAGCAGTTCTTC
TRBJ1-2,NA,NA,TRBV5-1,CASSWGPLGVANYGYTF,TGCGCCAGCAGCTGGGGGCCTCTTGGGGTAGCTAACTATGGCTACACCTTC
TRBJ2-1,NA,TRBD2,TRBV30,CAGLGTSPRNEQFF,TGTGCCGGACTTGGGACTAGCCCTAGGAATGAGCAGTTCTTC
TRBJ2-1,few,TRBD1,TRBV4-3,CASSQLGTGRENEQFF,TGCGCCAGCAGCCAACTTGGGACAGGTCGGGAAAATGAGCAGTTCTTC
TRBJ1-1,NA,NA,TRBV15,CATRPTGNTEAFF,TGTGCCACAAGACCGACGGGGAACACTGAAGCTTTCTTT
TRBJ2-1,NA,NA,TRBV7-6,CASSLEPGASSYNEQFF,TGTGCCAGCAGCTTGGAACCAGGGGCAAGCTCCTACAATGAGCAGTTCTTC
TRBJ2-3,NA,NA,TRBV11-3,CASSFGSVLMDTQYF,TGTGCCAGCAGCTTTGGGTCGGTCCTTATGGATACGCAGTATTTT
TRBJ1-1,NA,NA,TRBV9,CASSALLNTEAFF,TGTGCCAGCAGCGCTCTTTTGAACACTGAAGCTTTCTTT
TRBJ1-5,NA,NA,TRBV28,CASRQQGKHQPQHF,TGTGCCAGCAGACAACAGGGAAAACATCAGCCCCAGCATTTT
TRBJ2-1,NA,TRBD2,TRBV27,CASRREVNEQFF,TGTGCCAGCAGGCGGGAGGTCAATGAGCAGTTCTTC
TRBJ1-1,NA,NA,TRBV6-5,CASGRETEAFF,TGTGCCAGCGGCAGGGAAACTGAAGCTTTCTTT
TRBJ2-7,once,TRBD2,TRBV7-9,CASSLGTSTSSYEQYF,TGTGCCAGCAGCCTGGGGACTAGCACTAGCTCCTACGAGCAGTACTTC
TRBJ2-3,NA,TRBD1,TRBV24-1,CATSDPPGTGDTDTQYF,TGTGCCACCAGTGATCCCCCTGGGACAGGGGACACAGATACGCAGTATTTT
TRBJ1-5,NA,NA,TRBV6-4,CASSDQGGQPQHF,TGTGCCAGCAGTGACCAGGGCGGTCAGCCCCAGCATTTT
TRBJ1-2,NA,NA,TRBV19,CASSIKIDYGYTF,TGTGCCAGTAGTATCAAAATAGACTATGGCTACACCTTC
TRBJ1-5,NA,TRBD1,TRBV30,CAWSPRGAGGNQPQHF,TGTGCCTGGAGCCCCAGGGGCGCAGGGGGGAATCAGCCCCAGCATTTT
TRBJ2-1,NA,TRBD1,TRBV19,CASSIGRARGTINEQFF,TGTGCCAGTAGTATAGGACGGGCCAGGGGGACCATCAATGAGCAGTTCTTC
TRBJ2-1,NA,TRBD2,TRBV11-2,CASSLRLAGASSYNEQFF,TGTGCCAGCAGCTTAAGACTAGCGGGAGCAAGCTCCTACAATGAGCAGTTCTTC
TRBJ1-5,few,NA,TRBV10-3,CAISESAVQMPQHF,TGTGCCATCAGTGAGTCGGCAGTCCAAATGCCCCAGCATTTT
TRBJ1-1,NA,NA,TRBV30,CAWSNQGTEAFF,TGTGCCTGGAGCAACCAGGGAACTGAAGCTTTCTTT
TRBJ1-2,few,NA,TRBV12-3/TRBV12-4,CASRSGAHGYTF,TGTGCCAGCCGCAGCGGGGCCCATGGCTACACCTTC
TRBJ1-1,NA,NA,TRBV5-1,CASSSGAGNTEAFF,TGCGCCAGCAGCTCCGGGGCGGGGAACACTGAAGCTTTCTTT
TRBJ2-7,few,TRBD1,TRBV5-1,CASSAEQGARSEQYF,TGCGCCAGCAGCGCTGAACAGGGGGCGAGGAGCGAGCAGTACTTC
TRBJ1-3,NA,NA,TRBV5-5,CASSLSGDSGNTIYF,TGTGCCAGCAGCTTGTCAGGGGACTCTGGAAACACCATATATTTT
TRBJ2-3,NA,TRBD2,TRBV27,CASSPPPQRGGGTDTQYF,TGTGCCAGCAGTCCACCCCCGCAGCGGGGGGGCGGGACAGATACGCAGTATTTT
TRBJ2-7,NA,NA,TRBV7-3,CASSLQGFGEQYF,TGTGCCAGCAGCTTACAGGGGTTCGGCGAGCAGTACTTC
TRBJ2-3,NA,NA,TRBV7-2,CASIRTGLDTQYF,TGTGCCAGCATCCGGACGGGTTTGGATACGCAGTATTTT
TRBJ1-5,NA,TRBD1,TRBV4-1,CASSQESQGGFTSESNQPQHF,TGCGCCAGCAGCCAAGAGAGCCAGGGGGGGTTTACAAGTGAAAGCAATCAGCCCCAGCATTTT
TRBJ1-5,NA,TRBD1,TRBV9,CAGRDSYSNQPQHF,TGTGCCGGGCGGGACAGCTATAGCAATCAGCCCCAGCATTTT
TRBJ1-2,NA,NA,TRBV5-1,CASSLAWAEGYTF,TGCGCCAGCAGCTTGGCGTGGGCGGAGGGCTACACCTTC
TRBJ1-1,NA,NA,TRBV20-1,CSARKGEAFF,TGCAGTGCTAGAAAGGGTGAAGCTTTCTTT